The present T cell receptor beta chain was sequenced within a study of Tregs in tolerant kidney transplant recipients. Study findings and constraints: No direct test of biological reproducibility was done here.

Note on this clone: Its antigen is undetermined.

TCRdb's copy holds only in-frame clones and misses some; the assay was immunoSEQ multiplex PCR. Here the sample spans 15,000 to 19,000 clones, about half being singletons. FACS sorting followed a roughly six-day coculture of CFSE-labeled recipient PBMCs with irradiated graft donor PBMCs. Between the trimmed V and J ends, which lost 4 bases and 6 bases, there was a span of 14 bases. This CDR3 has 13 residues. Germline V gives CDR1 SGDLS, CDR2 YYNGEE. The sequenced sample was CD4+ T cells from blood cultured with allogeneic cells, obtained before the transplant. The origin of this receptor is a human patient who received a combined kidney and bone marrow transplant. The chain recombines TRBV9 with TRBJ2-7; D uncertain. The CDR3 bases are TGTGCCAGCAGCCCCCCGGGTATAGGCGAGCAGTACTTC. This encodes CASSPPGIGEQYF. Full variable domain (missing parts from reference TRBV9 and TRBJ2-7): DSGVTQTPKHLITATGQRVTLRCSPRSGDLSVYWYQQSLDQGLQFLIQYYNGEERAKGNILERFSAQQFPDLHSELNLSSLELGDSALYFCASSPPGIGEQYFGPGTRLTVT.